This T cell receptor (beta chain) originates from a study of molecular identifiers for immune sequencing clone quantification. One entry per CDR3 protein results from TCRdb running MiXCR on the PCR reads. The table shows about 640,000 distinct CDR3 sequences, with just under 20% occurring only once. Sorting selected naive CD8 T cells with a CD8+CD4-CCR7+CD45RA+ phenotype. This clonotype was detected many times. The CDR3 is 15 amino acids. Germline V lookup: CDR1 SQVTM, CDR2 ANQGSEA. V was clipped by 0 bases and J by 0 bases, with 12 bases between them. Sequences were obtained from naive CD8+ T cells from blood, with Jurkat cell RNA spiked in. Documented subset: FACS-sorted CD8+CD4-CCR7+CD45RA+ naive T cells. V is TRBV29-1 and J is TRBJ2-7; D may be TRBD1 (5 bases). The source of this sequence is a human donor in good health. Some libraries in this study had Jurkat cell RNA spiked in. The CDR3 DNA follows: TGCAGCGTTGAAGAGCCAGGGTCCCGCTCCTACGAGCAGTACTTC. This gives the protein CSVEEPGSRSYEQYF.